The present TCR beta chain was sequenced within a study of tissue T cells after allogeneic stem cell transplantation. Overall study results and limits: Shared clones across patients were few; motif clustering revealed tissue-specific shared signatures. Alloreactivity or antigen specificity of tissue TCRs was not determined; some clones might be host cells. Tissue-detected TCR repertoire was only partly captured by blood and spleen T cells.

TCRdb's table, derived via immunoSEQ multiplex PCR, lists solely in-frame clones and lacks some. There are approximately 1,900 clones in the sample; around 40% occur only once, and more than 30% lies in the top ten. Time point defined: mouse harvest day 14 after allogeneic transplant. Tail vein injection delivered 10^7 T-cell-depleted bone marrow cells and 10^6 splenic CD5+ T cells. Tissues came from B6→BALB/c major-mismatch GVHD mice at day 7 or 14. V gave up 4 bases and J gave up 5 bases; unmatched junction bases: 3. Germline CDR1 KGHPV, CDR2 FQNQEV (reference sequence). The CDR3 is made up of 13 amino acids. Details on this clone: Its antigen is unknown. Genes here carry mouse names. The sequenced fragment ends 1 residue before the CDR3 boundary, so the rest is inferred from the germline J gene.

Source material: lymph node tissue. This clonotype originated in a female BALB/c mouse given C57BL/6 T cells with graft-versus-host disease after an allogeneic hematopoietic cell transplant. The chain links TRBV26 to TRBJ2-5; 7 positions agree with TRBD1. The part of the CDR3 DNA that was read is TGTGCCAGCAGTCGACAGGGTGGAGACACCCAGTAC. Its protein is CASSRQGGDTQY. The CDR3 in full is CASSRQGGDTQYF. Together with reference TRBV26 and TRBJ2-5, the CDR3 gives the full variable domain: NSKVIQTPRYLVKGQGQKAKMRCIPEKGHPVVFWYQQNKNNEFKFLINFQNQEVLQQIDMTEKRFSAECPSNSPCSLEIQSSEAGDSALYLCASSRQGGDTQYFGPGTRLLVL.